The sample holds a few counts of the clone carrying this T cell receptor (beta chain). No antigen is known for it. The data are from a study of vaccination effects on CD4 cells after COVID-19. The ViraFEST assay expanded antigen-specific CD4+ T cells with viral peptide pools before sequencing. Scientists isolated CD4+ T cells after a roughly nine-day culture period ended. People in the vaccine group had not been infected with SARS-CoV-2 before, and their nucleocapsid antibodies were negative. The CDR3 has 15 residues. J gave up 2 bases and V 1 base, and 3 bases lay outside the gene matches. CDR1 is SGHRS and CDR2 is YFSETQ in the germline V gene. TCRdb's table, derived via immunoSEQ multiplex PCR, lists solely in-frame clones and lacks some. The sample includes some 68,000 clones, over 70% of them seen just once.

The receptor was isolated from a human donor who received a COVID-19 vaccine. Specimen: CD4+ T cells from PBMCs cultured with HCoV-OC43 spike peptides, collected before COVID-19 vaccination. Subset here: HCoV-OC43 spike overlapping peptide pool stimulation. The J gene is TRBJ2-5, the V gene TRBV5-1, with 9 bases matching TRBD2. In nucleotides, the CDR3 is TGCGCCAGCAGCTTGCTAGCGGGGAGTCAAGAGACCCAGTACTTC. Residues: CASSLLAGSQETQYF.